This T cell receptor beta chain appears in the sequencing data of a study of T cell repertoires in cytomegalovirus infection. Study-wide context: Carrying CMV and the relevant HLA type showed in public TCR beta signatures. Whole-study findings and limits: Summed frequency of shared TCR beta families picked out CMV carriers who also had the relevant HLA.

Of note for this clonotype: What it binds is unknown.

The germline V gene encodes CDR1 KGHDR and CDR2 SFDVKD. The J segment lost 4 bases and the V segment lost 3 bases, leaving 4 bases of the junction unmatched. This CDR3 spans 15 amino acids. TCRdb called the reads again in MiXCR, with one record for every CDR3 protein. The sample holds more than 650,000 distinct CDR3 sequences, 35% seen once. This receptor was taken from a human donor in good health (CMV status not recorded). Some clones in this sample may be carry-over from other donors' samples. V and J are TRBV24-1 and TRBJ1-1, with 10 bases that match TRBD1. Input material: PBMCs. The CDR3 region is CATSDHGTGVTEAFF. The CDR3 coding sequence is TGTGCCACCAGTGATCATGGGACAGGGGTCACTGAAGCTTTCTTT.